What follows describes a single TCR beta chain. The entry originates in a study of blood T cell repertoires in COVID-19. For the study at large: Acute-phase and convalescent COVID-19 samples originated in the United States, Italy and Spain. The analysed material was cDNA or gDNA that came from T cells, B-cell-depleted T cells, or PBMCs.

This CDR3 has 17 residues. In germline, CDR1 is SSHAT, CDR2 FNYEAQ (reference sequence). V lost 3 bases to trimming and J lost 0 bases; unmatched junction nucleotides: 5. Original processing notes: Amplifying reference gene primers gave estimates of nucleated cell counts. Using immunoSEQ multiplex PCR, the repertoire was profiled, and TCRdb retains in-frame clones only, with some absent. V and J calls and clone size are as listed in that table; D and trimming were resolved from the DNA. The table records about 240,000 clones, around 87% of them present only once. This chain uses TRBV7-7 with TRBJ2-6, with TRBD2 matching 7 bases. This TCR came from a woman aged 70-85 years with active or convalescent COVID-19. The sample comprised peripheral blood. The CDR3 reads CASSFIGRISGANVLTF. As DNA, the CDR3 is TGTGCCAGCAGCTTCATCGGGAGGATCTCTGGGGCCAACGTCCTGACTTTC. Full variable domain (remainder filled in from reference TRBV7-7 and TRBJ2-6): GAGVSQSPRYKVTKRGQDVTLRCDPISSHATLYWYQQALGQGPEFLTYFNYEAQPDKSGLPSDRFSAERPEGSISTLTIQRTEQRDSAMYRCASSFIGRISGANVLTFGAGSRLTVL.